This T cell receptor (beta chain) was sequenced for a study of shared clonotypes between healthy human individuals. About the study: Samples came from a couple of female and a few male donors aged 18 to 49.

V lost 4 bases to trimming and J lost 0 bases; unmatched junction nucleotides: 3. Germline-derived CDR1 and CDR2 are SGHRS and YFSETQ. CDR3 size: 14 residues. This clone came up a few times. Its antigen remains unidentified. The repertoire was sequenced with immunoSEQ multiplex PCR; TCRdb's copy has only in-frame clones and lacks some. Of about 490,000 clones in the sample, around 79% are singletons; the top ten hold about 12%. Broader study findings: Only blood was sampled; tissue repertoires likely differ.

The J gene is TRBJ1-1, the V gene TRBV5-1, with 7 bases lining up with TRBD1. This TCR was sampled from a woman aged 40 to 55 in good health. Some clones in this sample may be carry-over from other donors' samples. The sequencing sample was made of PBMCs. CDR3 sequence reads: CASSPDRMNTEAFF. CDR3 nucleotides: TGCGCCAGCAGCCCGGACAGGATGAACACTGAAGCTTTCTTT. Using reference TRBV5-1 and TRBJ1-1 for the parts outside the CDR3, the full variable domain is KAGVTQTPRYLIKTRGQQVTLSCSPISGHRSVSWYQQTPGQGLQFLFEYFSETQRNKGNFPGRFSGRQFSNSRSEMNVSTLELGDSALYLCASSPDRMNTEAFFGQGTRLTVV.